These 8 T cell receptor beta chains originate from one sample sequenced in a study of blood T cell repertoires in COVID-19. Sequenced by immunoSEQ multiplex PCR; TCRdb stores in-frame clones only, minus some. The sample has some 55,000 clones, approximately 80% seen once. Sequencing was done on a sample of peripheral blood. The origin of the receptors is a man aged 65-85 years with active or convalescent COVID-19.

Only a few counts were recorded for this clone. V is TRBV6-2 or TRBV6-3 and J is TRBJ1-3; TRBD1 matches at 7 bases. Germline trimming cut 5 bases from V and 1 base from J; bases unmatched to any gene: 5. Germline CDR1 reads MNHEY; CDR2 reads SVGEGT. The CDR3 is 15 amino acids. CDR3: CASSRTGSSGNTIYF. DNA for the CDR3: TGTGCCAGCAGTCGGACAGGTTCTTCTGGAAACACCATATATTTT.

The chain couples TRBV6-5 to TRBJ2-7, with a weak D call TRBD2 (5 bases). Germline V gene lookup returns CDR1 MNHEY and CDR2 SVGAGI. Trimming cost V 6 bases and J 2 bases, with 14 bases left between them. This CDR3 region has 14 residues. The CDR3 spells CASRTRRQAYEQYF. The DNA for the CDR3 is TGTGCCAGCAGAACTAGACGGCAAGCCTACGAGCAGTACTTC.

The chain joins TRBV4-2 to TRBJ2-3, with 9 bases aligning to TRBD2. The CDR3 is made up of 17 amino acids. J gave up 5 bases and V 4 bases, and 13 bases lay outside the gene matches. From germline, CDR1 is LGHNA and CDR2 YNFKEQ. CDR3 in amino acids: CASSRTAPGLAGDTQYF. CDR3 nucleotide sequence: TGTGCCAGCAGCCGCACCGCGCCGGGACTAGCAGGAGATACGCAGTATTTT.

This clone was recorded a few times. The chain recombines TRBV19 with TRBJ2-3, with 8 bases matching TRBD2. The CDR3 has 16 residues. With V trimmed by 7 bases and J by 3 bases, 12 bases remained unmatched. CDR1 LNHDA and CDR2 SQIVND come from the germline V gene (reference sequence). CDR3: CASTRGLAGRTDTQYF. The CDR3 DNA is TGTGCCAGTACCCGCGGGTTAGCGGGACGAACAGATACGCAGTATTTT.

This chain connects TRBV7-9 to TRBJ1-4, with no clear D. CDR3 length: 12 residues. The V and J ends lost 3 bases and 7 bases respectively, with 6 bases between them. CDR1 and CDR2 (germline): SEHNR, FQNEAQ (reference sequence). CDR3: CASSLESEKLFF. The CDR3 nucleotides read TGTGCCAGCAGCTTGGAGAGTGAAAAACTGTTTTTT.

The gene calls are TRBV19 and TRBJ2-5, with 11 bases fitting TRBD1. The CDR3 totals 14 residues. The ends lost 7 bases at V and 5 bases at J; junction bases unmatched: 6. Germline loops: CDR1 LNHDA, CDR2 SQIVND (reference sequence). CDR3 DNA: TGTGCCAGTACCATGAGGGACAGGGGGGAGACCCAGTACTTC. Its protein is CASTMRDRGETQYF.

Here the CDR3 reads CASSYQGSYYGYTF. The CDR3 region has the DNA TGTGCCAGCAGTTACCAGGGGTCGTACTATGGCTACACCTTC. This chain joins TRBV6-2 or TRBV6-3 and TRBJ1-2, with TRBD1 as a possible D gene (6 bases). Trimming stripped 2 bases from V and 3 bases from J, with 10 bases between. This CDR3 has 14 residues. The V gene's germline CDR1 is MNHEY and CDR2 SVGEGT.

The rearrangement joins TRBV4-3 to TRBJ1-1, with 8 bases fitting TRBD1. V lost 2 bases, J lost 2 bases, and 4 bases stayed unmatched. The length of the CDR3 is 15 residues. The germline V gene encodes CDR1 LGHNA and CDR2 YSLEER. The CDR3, as DNA: TGCGCCAGCAGCCAACCCGGACAGGGCAACACTGAAGCTTTCTTT. It encodes CASSQPGQGNTEAFF.